Listed below are T cell receptor beta chains from one sample, sequenced in a study of graft-versus-host responses after intestinal transplantation. TCRdb's table, derived via immunoSEQ multiplex PCR, lists solely in-frame clones and lacks some. The data show about 97,000 clones, 80% to 95% seen once. Source: PBMCs, taken just under 460 days after intestinal transplant. The receptors were gathered from a human patient who received an intestinal transplant, so some T cells may come from the graft donor. Each CDR3 is given with its conserved first and last residue. A D gene is named only where the DNA matches it firmly. Rows may omit the clone size; those that give it use once, few, many or a size class.

J gene | D gene | V gene | clone size | CDR3 DNA | CDR3 protein
TRBJ1-1 | . | TRBV5-8 | . | TGTGCCAGCAGCATGACAGGAAGGAGCGCTGAAGCTTTCTTT | CASSMTGRSAEAFF
TRBJ1-6 | TRBD1 | TRBV19 | . | TGTGCCAGCCAGGGACAGGGGGCCGGACCCCTCCACTTT | CASQGQGAGPLHF
TRBJ1-5 | . | TRBV6-5 | . | TGTGCCAGCGCCACTCCCGCGAATCAGCCCCAGCATTTT | CASATPANQPQHF
TRBJ2-3 | . | TRBV20-1 | . | TGCAGTGCTATATCCAGGGATACGCAGTATTTT | CSAISRDTQYF
TRBJ2-7 | . | TRBV7-6 | . | TGTGCCAGCAGTGTGGGGGACCCTATCGTCGGGTCCTACGAGCAGTACTTC | CASSVGDPIVGSYEQYF
TRBJ1-3 | . | TRBV7-9 | . | TGTGCCAGCAGCTTACCGATCTCTGGAAACACCATATATTTT | CASSLPISGNTIYF
TRBJ2-7 | . | TRBV9 | . | TGTGCCAGCAGCGGGGACTCCTACGAGCAGTACTTC | CASSGDSYEQYF
TRBJ2-2 | . | TRBV10-3 | . | TGTGCCATCGACGCCACCGGGGAGCTGTTTTTT | CAIDATGELFF
TRBJ2-5 | . | TRBV29-1 | . | TGCAGCGTTGTCGCCTCGCAAGAGACCCAGTACTTC | CSVVASQETQYF
TRBJ1-2 | TRBD1 | TRBV2 | . | TGTGCCAGCAGTCCCGGGACAGGGGGGTGGAACTATGGCTACACCTTC | CASSPGTGGWNYGYTF
TRBJ1-5 | . | TRBV7-9 | . | TGTGCCAGCAGCTTTTTTCAGGATCAGCCCCAGCATTTT | CASSFFQDQPQHF
TRBJ2-7 | . | TRBV10-3 | . | TGTGCCATCTGTCCGATTGGGGGCATCGAGCAGTACTTC | CAICPIGGIEQYF
TRBJ1-4 | . | TRBV11-2 | . | TGTGCCAGCAGCCCTGGATTGAATGAAAAACTGTTTTTT | CASSPGLNEKLFF
TRBJ1-2 | . | TRBV2 | . | TGTGCCAGCAGTGAATATGGTGGCTACACCTTC | CASSEYGGYTF
TRBJ1-1 | . | TRBV7-6 | . | TGTGCCAGCAGCTTAGGGATCGGCATGAACACTGAAGCTTTCTTT | CASSLGIGMNTEAFF
TRBJ1-1 | . | TRBV19 | . | TGTGCCAGTAGTATGATGGGGGGCCGGACTGAAGCTTTCTTT | CASSMMGGRTEAFF
TRBJ1-5 | TRBD1 | TRBV9 | . | TGTGCCAGCAGCGCCACAGGGGATCAGCCCCAGCATTTT | CASSATGDQPQHF
TRBJ1-1 | . | TRBV9 | . | TGTGCCAGCAGCGCCAGACAGGACCTAAACACTGAAGCTTTCTTT | CASSARQDLNTEAFF
TRBJ1-2 | TRBD1 | TRBV6-4 | . | TGTGCCAGCAGTGAAGGACAGGGAGGCCTTGGCTACACCTTC | CASSEGQGGLGYTF
TRBJ1-1 | . | TRBV6-1 | few | TGTGCCAGCAGTGAAAAGGGGAACACTGAAGCTTTCTTT | CASSEKGNTEAFF
TRBJ1-1 | . | TRBV11-2 | . | TGTGCCAGCAGGGGCCTCGGGATAATTGAAGCTTTCTTT | CASRGLGIIEAFF
TRBJ1-1 | . | TRBV27 | . | TGTGCCAGCAGTTCGGGCAGACCGTACACTGAAGCTTTCTTT | CASSSGRPYTEAFF
TRBJ1-5 | . | TRBV19 | once | TGTGCCAGTAGGGGTTGGAAATGGGATCAGCCCCAGCATTTT | CASRGWKWDQPQHF
TRBJ1-2 | . | TRBV5-1 | once | TGCGCCAGCAGCTTGGGGCCAGGGTCTAACTATGGCTACACCTTC | CASSLGPGSNYGYTF
TRBJ1-3 | TRBD1 | TRBV2 | . | TGTGCCAGCAGTGCAGGGACAGGTGTCGGAAACACCATATATTTT | CASSAGTGVGNTIYF
TRBJ2-1 | TRBD1 | TRBV19 | . | TGTGCCAGTAGTACTGAAAACCCTTGGGACAGGAGACACAATGAGCAGTTCTTC | CASSTENPWDRRHNEQFF
TRBJ2-1 | . | TRBV4-1 | . | TGCGCCAGCAGCCAGGTAGCGAATGAGCAGTTCTTC | CASSQVANEQFF